These 20 T cell receptor beta chains originate from one sample sequenced in a study of tumor-infiltrating lymphocytes in primary liver carcinoma. TCR beta cDNA came from about 500 ng total RNA, primed with a constant-region primer. It was through three nested multiplex PCR rounds of slightly modified ARM-PCR that TCR beta libraries arose. Rounds one and two of PCR, each of roughly 10 cycles, were primed with TRBV1-TRBV30 forward primers and a C-beta reverse primer. TCRdb re-called the multiplex PCR reads through MiXCR, storing one row per CDR3 protein. The data hold approximately 64,000 distinct CDR3 sequences, with about 71% observed a single time. The approximately 17-32 mg bulk tissue piece was not sorted before simultaneous RNA and DNA extraction. The specimen sequenced was liver tumor tissue from sampling region 4. The subset was: tumor region T4, right-lateral pole. The receptors were sampled from a man between 40 and 49 years old with primary liver carcinoma and hepatitis B virus infection.

The CDR3 nucleotides are TGTGCCAGCAGCCCCGGACTAGATATTACCTGGGAGCTGTTTTTT. The encoded protein is CASSPGLDITWELFF. J is TRBJ2-2 and V is TRBV7-6; 7 bases are a match to TRBD2. V gave up 5 bases and J gave up 9 bases; unmatched junction bases: 12. The CDR3 totals 15 residues. Germline V CDR1 and CDR2: SGHVS, FNYEAQ. Supplemented by reference TRBV7-6 and TRBJ2-2, the full variable domain reads GAGVSQSPRYKVTKRGQDVALRCDPISGHVSLYWYRQALGQGPEFLTYFNYEAQQDKSGLPNDRFSAERPEGSISTLTIQRTEQRDSAMYRCASSPGLDITWELFFGEGSRLTVL.

In its sample, this clonotype was seen many times. V gene TRBV10-3 combines with J gene TRBJ2-3; 11 nucleotides match TRBD2. Losses at the gene ends were 4 bases for V and 1 base for J; bases not matched to a gene: 10. Germline values: CDR1 ENHRY, CDR2 SYGVKD. This CDR3 comprises 18 residues. CDR3 sequence (DNA): TGTGCCATCAGTGCATCCTCAATGACTAGCGGGGGCACAGATACGCAGTATTTT. This encodes CAISASSMTSGGTDTQYF.

With respect to this clonotype: Without the conserved terminal phenylalanine or tryptophan, this CDR3 likely stems from a read error. The CDR3 sequence: CASSKKGRGNTGAFS. CDR3 coding DNA: TGTGCCAGTAGTAAGAAGGGAAGAGGGAACACTGGAGCTTTCTCT. This chain connects TRBV19 to TRBJ1-1; D gene uncertain. Germline values: CDR1 LNHDA, CDR2 SQIVND (reference sequence). The CDR3 runs 15 residues.

Note on this clonotype: Sequence at one end of the junction differs from germline and may be a read error. The V and J genes are TRBV7-6 and TRBJ2-1; the D gene is possibly TRBD2 (6 bases). This CDR3 is 16 amino acids long. In germline, CDR1 is SGHVS, CDR2 FNYEAQ. The CDR3 loop is CASSFLAGGTYNAQFF. The CDR3 DNA is TGTGCCAGCAGCTTCTTAGCTGGAGGGACCTACAATGCGCAGTTCTTC.

In regard to this clonotype: The germline gene is not matched at one end of the junction; a read error may be the cause. The J gene is TRBJ2-2, the V gene TRBV6-5; 7 bases agree with TRBD1. Germline lookup yields CDR1 MNHEY and CDR2 SVGAGI. CDR3 length: 16 residues. The CDR3 reads CASSAGTVVGTGELFF. CDR3 DNA: TGTGCCAGCAGTGCCGGGACAGTGGTGGGCACCGGGGAACTGTTTTTT.

V and J are TRBV5-6 and TRBJ1-1; TRBD1 is a possible D gene (5 bases). This CDR3 contains 15 residues. The germline V gene encodes CDR1 SGHDT and CDR2 YYEEEE. Trimming left V 0 bases short and J 6 bases short, with 15 bases between. CDR3 sequence (DNA): TGTGCCAGCAGCTTGGGGGGGACGTGGGCCCCTGAAGCTTTCTTT. This codes for CASSLGGTWAPEAFF.

As to this clonotype: The germline gene is not matched at one end of the junction; a read error may be the cause. The V call is TRBV6-1, the J call TRBJ2-7; TRBD2 matches 8 bases. This CDR3 comprises 15 residues. Germline loops: CDR1 MNHNS, CDR2 SASEGT. The CDR3 coding sequence is TGTGCCAGCAGGGTCGTGGGACTAGGAAACTACGAACAGTACTTC. This translates into CASRVVGLGNYEQYF.

In the case of this clonotype: Sequence at one end of the junction differs from germline and may be a read error. The chain joins TRBV5-5 to TRBJ1-2; TRBD1 aligns across 7 bases. This CDR3 is built from 14 residues. Germline assignment: CDR1 SGHKS and CDR2 YYEKEE (reference sequence). As DNA, the CDR3 is TGTGCCAACAGCCCTGGACAGGCACACTATGGCTACACCTTC. This sequence encodes CANSPGQAHYGYTF.

The chain combines TRBV11-1 with TRBJ2-1, with D perhaps TRBD1 or TRBD2 (5 bases each). The CDR3 is made up of 15 amino acids. Germline V CDR1 and CDR2: SGHAT, FQDESV (reference sequence). V dropped 4 bases and J dropped 5 bases, with 15 bases sitting between them. The CDR3 nucleotides read TGTGCCAGCAGCTACCAGGGACCGCAGGACAATGAGCAGTTCTTC. This translates into CASSYQGPQDNEQFF. The full variable domain, its missing parts supplied by reference TRBV11-1 and TRBJ2-1, is EAEVAQSPRYKITEKSQAVAFWCDPISGHATLYWYRQILGQGPELLVQFQDESVVDDSQLPKDRFSAERLKGVDSTLKIQPAELGDSAMYLCASSYQGPQDNEQFFGPGTRLTVL.

This clonotype was seen ten or more times. The rearrangement uses TRBV6-5 and TRBJ1-3, with 9 bases fitting TRBD1. The CDR3 loop spans 17 amino acids. Unmatched junction bases numbered 8, after V lost 5 bases and J lost 0 bases. Germline V gene lookup returns CDR1 MNHEY and CDR2 SVGAGI. The CDR3, as DNA: TGTGCCAGCAGTGGGAGGACAGGGGCAGTCTCTGGAAACACCATATATTTT. This gives the protein CASSGRTGAVSGNTIYF.

With regard to this clonotype: Compared with germline, one end of the junction differs, possibly owing to a read error. The gene calls are TRBV11-2 and TRBJ1-4; no firm D call. The germline gives CDR1 SGHAT, CDR2 FQNNGV. This CDR3 contains 15 residues. This CDR3 reads CVSSLDGFANEKLFF. The CDR3 DNA is TGTGTCAGCAGTCTAGACGGGTTCGCTAATGAAAAACTGTTTTTT.

The table lists this clonotype with many counts. The J gene is TRBJ1-2, the V gene TRBV12-3 or TRBV12-4; D is possibly TRBD1 (6 bases). CDR3 size: 13 residues. The V gene lost 2 bases and the J gene lost 8 bases, with 12 bases spanning the gap. CDR3 nucleotides: TGTGCCAGCAGTTTAACAGGGCTAGTCGGCTACACCTTC. It yields the protein CASSLTGLVGYTF.

A note on this clonotype: A single base separates this from a much larger clone, so it may be a read error. The missing conserved phenylalanine or tryptophan at the end of this CDR3 makes a read error likely. It is unclear where the CDR3 begins or ends on the DNA, so no DNA is shown, and the CDR3 is as TCRdb lists it. This CDR3 is CASSLDPGETSTGTQYL. The rearrangement links TRBV11-2 to TRBJ2-3; the listed D gene, TRBD1, was not tested against the DNA. The germline V gene has CDR1 SGHAT and CDR2 FQNNGV. The CDR3 length is 17 residues, termini included.

The chain combines TRBV6-5 with TRBJ2-1; unclear D gene. V gave up 5 bases and J gave up 7 bases, with 9 bases separating them. The CDR3 is 12 amino acids. Germline CDR1 is MNHEY and CDR2 is SVGAGI. The CDR3 loop is CASSPQRNEQFF. In DNA, the CDR3 is TGTGCCAGCAGTCCCCAGAGGAATGAGCAGTTCTTC.

This clonotype was observed at least ten times. The V gene is TRBV29-1, the J gene TRBJ1-2, with 7 bases aligning to TRBD1. The CDR3 has 13 amino acids. CDR1 and CDR2 (germline): SQVTM, ANQGSEA. The V and J ends lost 3 bases and 4 bases, in that order; junction bases with no gene match: 5. The CDR3 DNA is TGCAGCGTTGATCAGGGGGTGGGCTATGGCTACACCTTC. As protein: CSVDQGVGYGYTF.

A word on this clonotype: The CDR3 ends on some other residue instead of the conserved phenylalanine or tryptophan, so this is likely a read error. The DNA is omitted, as the CDR3 cannot be located on it reliably, and the CDR3 follows TCRdb's listing. The chain is built from TRBV6-5 and TRBJ2-1; TRBD2 reflects the table's D call only, with no check against the DNA. The CDR3 sequence runs 15 residues, both termini included. Germline-derived CDR1 and CDR2 are MNHEY and SVGAGI. This CDR3 reads CASRRLAGEGNEHFL.

In the case of this clonotype: No conserved phenylalanine or tryptophan is present at the end of the CDR3, so a read error is the likely explanation. V is TRBV4-2 and J is TRBJ2-3; 10 positions match TRBD2. This CDR3 has 18 residues. CDR1 is LGHNA, CDR2 YNFKEQ, per germline. The CDR3 DNA follows: TGTGCTAGCAGCCAAGTGGCGCTTCTAGCGGGAGTGACAGATACGCAGTATTCT. Translating it yields CASSQVALLAGVTDTQYS.

A note on this clonotype: The final CDR3 position lacks the conserved phenylalanine or tryptophan, pointing to a likely read error. The rearrangement joins TRBV12-5 to TRBJ2-3, with D perhaps matching TRBD2 (5 bases). The length of the CDR3 is 12 residues. CDR1 is LGHNT and CDR2 is FRNRAP in the germline V gene. The ends were cut back, 6 bases at V and 11 bases at J, with 15 bases in the middle. Here the CDR3 reads CASGFGVGEQYL. As DNA, the CDR3 is TGTGCTAGTGGCTTCGGCGTGGGAGAGCAGTATTTG.

A remark on this clonotype: A much larger clone differs by one base, so this may be a read error. The V and J genes are TRBV5-1 and TRBJ2-5; 8 positions agree with TRBD2. Germline V gene sequence: CDR1 SGHRS, CDR2 YFSETQ. CDR3 length: 15 amino acids. CDR3 DNA sequence: TGCGCCGGCAGCTTAAGCGGGAGCGCGGAAGGGACCCAGTACTTC. This codes for CAGSLSGSAEGTQYF.

In this sample, this clonotype turned up many times. The chain links TRBV5-1 to TRBJ2-3; the match to TRBD1 covers 7 bases. The germline CDR1 and CDR2 sequences are SGHRS and YFSETQ. With V trimmed by 4 bases and J by 4 bases, 9 bases remained unmatched. This CDR3 region has 15 residues. The CDR3 nucleotides read TGCGCCAGCAGCCTGACAGGGTTGACGCCAGATACGCAGTATTTT. Translating gives CASSLTGLTPDTQYF.